This record concerns one T cell receptor (beta chain) sequence. Its antigen is unknown. Every sample had a minimum of 6 million PBMCs isolated. The authors ran a second PCR of 7 to 11 cycles using a sample-barcoded 5' primer and a J-beta primer mix. TCRdb redid the calling of the 5' RACE reads with MiXCR, one entry per CDR3 protein. The repertoire holds 1.5 million or so distinct CDR3 sequences, roughly 45% seen once, with 7.9% in the top ten. The data stem from a study of blood T cells in healthy people across ages. Regarding the study as a whole: Estimates based on one million T cells were treated as lower bounds. Long-lived donors carried more naive CD4+ cells and greater diversity than aged donors. Per million T cells, TCR beta diversity dropped about linearly as age rose.

Germline trimming cut 6 bases from V and 2 bases from J; bases unmatched to any gene: 12. The CDR3 runs 17 residues. The receptor comes from a woman younger than 35 in good health. V gene TRBV12-3 or TRBV12-4 combines with J gene TRBJ2-3, with 9 bases that match TRBD2. Sequenced material: blood. The CDR3 bases are TGTGCCAGCAGCCCCCATCAAGCGGGGGGCTACACAGATACGCAGTATTTT. Protein: CASSPHQAGGYTDTQYF.